Reported below is one TCR beta chain. Its antigen is still unknown. Sequenced by immunoSEQ multiplex PCR; TCRdb stores in-frame clones only, minus some. Of around 9,800 clones listed, over 70% are singletons. The record originates from a study of CD4 T cells in relation to SARS-CoV-2 and coronaviruses. The unexposed donors gave CD4+ T cells in about 2011-2018, prior to COVID-19. The cells were cultured for roughly 11 days before CD4+ T cells were isolated. Germline V gene data show CDR1 as SGHTA and CDR2 as FQGNSA. This CDR3 is built from 14 residues. With V trimmed by 6 bases and J by 4 bases, 4 bases remained unmatched.

Material: CD4+ T cells from PBMCs, cultured in vitro. The chain uses TRBV7-2 and TRBJ2-5, with 11 bases identical to TRBD2. The TCR originated in a human donor in good health. The CDR3 sequence is CASSPGLAGETQYF. The CDR3 DNA is TGTGCCAGCAGTCCCGGACTAGCGGGAGAGACCCAGTACTTC.